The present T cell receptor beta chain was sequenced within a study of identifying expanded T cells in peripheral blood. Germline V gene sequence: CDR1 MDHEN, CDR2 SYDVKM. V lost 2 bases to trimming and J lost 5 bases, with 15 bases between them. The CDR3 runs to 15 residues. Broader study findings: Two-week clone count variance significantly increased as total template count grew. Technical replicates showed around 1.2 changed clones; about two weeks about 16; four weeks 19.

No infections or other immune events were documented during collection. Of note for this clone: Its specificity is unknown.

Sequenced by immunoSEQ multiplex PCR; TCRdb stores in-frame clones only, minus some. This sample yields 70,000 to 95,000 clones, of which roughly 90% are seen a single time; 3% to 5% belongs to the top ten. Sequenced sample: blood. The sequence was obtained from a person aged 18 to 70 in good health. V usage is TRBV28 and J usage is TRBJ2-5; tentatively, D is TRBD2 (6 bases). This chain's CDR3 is CASSLEAGRRETQYF. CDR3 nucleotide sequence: TGTGCCAGCAGTTTAGAGGCAGGGAGGCGGGAGACCCAGTACTTC.